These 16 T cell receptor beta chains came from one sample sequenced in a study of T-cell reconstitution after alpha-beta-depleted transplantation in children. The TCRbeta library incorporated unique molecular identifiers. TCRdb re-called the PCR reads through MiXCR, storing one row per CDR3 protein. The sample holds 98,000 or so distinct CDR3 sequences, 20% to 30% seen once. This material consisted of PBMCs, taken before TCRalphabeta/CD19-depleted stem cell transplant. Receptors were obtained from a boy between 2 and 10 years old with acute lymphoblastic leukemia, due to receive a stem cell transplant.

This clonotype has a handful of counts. This CDR3 reads CASSLDPGSSRLGYTF. For the CDR3, the DNA is TGCGCCAGCAGCTTGGACCCGGGTTCGAGTCGCTTGGGCTACACCTTC. This chain links TRBV5-1 with TRBJ1-2; D gene unclear. The germline CDR1 and CDR2 sequences are SGHRS and YFSETQ. V gave up 0 bases and J gave up 8 bases, with 20 bases separating them. This CDR3 is 16 amino acids long.

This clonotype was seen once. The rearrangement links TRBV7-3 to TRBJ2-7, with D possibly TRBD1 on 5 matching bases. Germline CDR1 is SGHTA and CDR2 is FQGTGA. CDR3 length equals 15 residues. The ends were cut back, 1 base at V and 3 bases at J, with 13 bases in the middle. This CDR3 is CASSLRGGELYEQYF. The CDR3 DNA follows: TGTGCCAGCAGCTTAAGGGGCGGAGAACTCTACGAGCAGTACTTC.

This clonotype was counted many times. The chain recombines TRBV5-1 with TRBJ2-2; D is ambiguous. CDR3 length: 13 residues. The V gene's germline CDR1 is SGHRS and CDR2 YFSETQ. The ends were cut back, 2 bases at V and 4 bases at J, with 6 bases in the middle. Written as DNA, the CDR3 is TGCGCCAGCAGCTTCGCCTTCACCGGGGAGCTGTTTTTT. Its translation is CASSFAFTGELFF.

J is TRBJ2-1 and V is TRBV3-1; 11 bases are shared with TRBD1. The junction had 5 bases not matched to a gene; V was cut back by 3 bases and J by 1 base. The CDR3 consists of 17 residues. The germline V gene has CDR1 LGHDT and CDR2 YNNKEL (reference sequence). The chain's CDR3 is CASSHPGQGVSYNEQFF. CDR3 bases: TGTGCCAGCAGCCATCCGGGACAGGGGGTTTCCTACAATGAGCAGTTCTTC.

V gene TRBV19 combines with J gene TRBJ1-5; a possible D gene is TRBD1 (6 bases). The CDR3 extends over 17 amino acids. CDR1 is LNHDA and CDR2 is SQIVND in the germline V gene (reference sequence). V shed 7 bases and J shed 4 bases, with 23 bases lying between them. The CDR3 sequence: CASTSWGANLRNQPQHF. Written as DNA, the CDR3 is TGTGCCAGTACATCCTGGGGGGCGAATTTAAGGAATCAGCCCCAGCATTTT.

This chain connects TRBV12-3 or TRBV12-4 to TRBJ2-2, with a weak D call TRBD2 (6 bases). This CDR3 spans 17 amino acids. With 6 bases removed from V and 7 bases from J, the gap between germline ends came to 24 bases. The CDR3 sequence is CASSTRPLRRGGGELFF. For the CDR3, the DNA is TGTGCCAGCAGCACCCGACCCTTGCGGAGGGGCGGCGGGGAGCTGTTTTTT.

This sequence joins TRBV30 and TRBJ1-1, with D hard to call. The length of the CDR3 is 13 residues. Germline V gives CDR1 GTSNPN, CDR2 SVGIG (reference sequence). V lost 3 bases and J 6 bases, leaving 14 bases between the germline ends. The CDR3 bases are TGTGCCTGGAGGAATGGGATTAGGGCTGAAGCTTTCTTT. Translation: CAWRNGIRAEAFF. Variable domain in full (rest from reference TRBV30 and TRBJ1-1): SQTIHQWPATLVQPVGSPLSLECTVEGTSNPNLYWYRQAAGRGLQLLFYSVGIGQISSEVPQNLSASRPQDRQFILSSKKLLLSDSGFYLCAWRNGIRAEAFFGQGTRLTVV.

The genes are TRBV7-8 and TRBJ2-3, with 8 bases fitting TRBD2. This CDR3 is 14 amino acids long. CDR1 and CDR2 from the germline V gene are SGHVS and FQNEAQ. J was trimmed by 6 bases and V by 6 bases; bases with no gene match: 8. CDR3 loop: CASRLAEGLDTQYF. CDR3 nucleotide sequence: TGTGCCAGCAGACTAGCGGAGGGGCTCGATACGCAGTATTTT.

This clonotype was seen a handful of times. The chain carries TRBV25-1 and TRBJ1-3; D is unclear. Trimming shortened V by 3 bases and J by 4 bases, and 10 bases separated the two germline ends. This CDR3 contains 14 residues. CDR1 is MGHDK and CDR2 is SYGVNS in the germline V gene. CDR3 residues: CASSEVGYGNTIYF. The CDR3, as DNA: TGTGCCAGCAGTGAGGTCGGGTACGGAAACACCATATATTTT.

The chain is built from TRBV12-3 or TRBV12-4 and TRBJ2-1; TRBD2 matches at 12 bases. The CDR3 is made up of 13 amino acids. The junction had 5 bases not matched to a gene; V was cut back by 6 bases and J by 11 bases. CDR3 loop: CASSRTSGIKQFF. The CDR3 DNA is TGTGCCAGCAGCCGGACTAGCGGGATAAAGCAGTTCTTC.

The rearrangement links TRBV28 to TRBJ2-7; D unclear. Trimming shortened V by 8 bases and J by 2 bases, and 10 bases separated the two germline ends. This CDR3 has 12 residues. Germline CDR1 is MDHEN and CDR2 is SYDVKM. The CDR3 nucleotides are TGTGCCAGCTGGGGTTCTCCCTACGAGCAGTACTTC. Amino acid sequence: CASWGSPYEQYF.

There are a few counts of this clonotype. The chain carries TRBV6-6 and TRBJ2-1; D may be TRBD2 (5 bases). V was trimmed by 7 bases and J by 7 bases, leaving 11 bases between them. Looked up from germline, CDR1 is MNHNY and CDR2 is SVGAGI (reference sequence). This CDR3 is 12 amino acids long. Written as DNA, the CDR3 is TGTGCCAGCACTCAAGAGGGAAATGAGCAGTTCTTC. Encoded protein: CASTQEGNEQFF.

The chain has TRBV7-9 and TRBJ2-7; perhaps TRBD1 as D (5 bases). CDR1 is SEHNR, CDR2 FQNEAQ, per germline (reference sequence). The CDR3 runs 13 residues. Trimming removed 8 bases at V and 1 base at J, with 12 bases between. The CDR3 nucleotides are TGTGCCAGCGATCGGACACCATCCTACGAGCAGTACTTC. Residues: CASDRTPSYEQYF. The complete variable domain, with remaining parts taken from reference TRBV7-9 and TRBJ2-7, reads DTGVSQNPRHKITKRGQNVTFRCDPISEHNRLYWYRQTLGQGPEFLTYFQNEAQLEKSRLLSDRFSAERPKGSFSTLEIQRTEQGDSAMYLCASDRTPSYEQYFGPGTRLTVT.

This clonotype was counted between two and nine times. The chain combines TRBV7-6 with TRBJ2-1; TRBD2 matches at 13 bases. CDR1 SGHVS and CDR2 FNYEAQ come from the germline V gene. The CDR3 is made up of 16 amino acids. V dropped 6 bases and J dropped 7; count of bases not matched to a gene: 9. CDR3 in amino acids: CASSSRTSGSVNEQFF. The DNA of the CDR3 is TGTGCCAGCAGTTCCCGGACTAGCGGGAGCGTAAATGAGCAGTTCTTC.

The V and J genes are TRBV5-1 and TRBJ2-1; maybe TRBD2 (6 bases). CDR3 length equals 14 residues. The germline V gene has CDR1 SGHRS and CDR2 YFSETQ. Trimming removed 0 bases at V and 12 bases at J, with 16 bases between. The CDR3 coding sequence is TGCGCCAGCAGCTTGGAAGGGATCGGAGGGGCGCAGTTCTTC. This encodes CASSLEGIGGAQFF.

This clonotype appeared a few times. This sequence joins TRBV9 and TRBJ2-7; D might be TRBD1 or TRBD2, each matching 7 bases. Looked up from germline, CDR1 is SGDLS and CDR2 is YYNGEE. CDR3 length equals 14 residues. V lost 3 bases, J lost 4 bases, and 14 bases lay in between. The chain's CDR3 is CASSGAGGGYEQYF. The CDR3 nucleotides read TGTGCCAGCAGCGGGGCAGGGGGAGGGTACGAGCAGTACTTC. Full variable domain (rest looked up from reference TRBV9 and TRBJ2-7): DSGVTQTPKHLITATGQRVTLRCSPRSGDLSVYWYQQSLDQGLQFLIQYYNGEERAKGNILERFSAQQFPDLHSELNLSSLELGDSALYFCASSGAGGGYEQYFGPGTRLTVT.